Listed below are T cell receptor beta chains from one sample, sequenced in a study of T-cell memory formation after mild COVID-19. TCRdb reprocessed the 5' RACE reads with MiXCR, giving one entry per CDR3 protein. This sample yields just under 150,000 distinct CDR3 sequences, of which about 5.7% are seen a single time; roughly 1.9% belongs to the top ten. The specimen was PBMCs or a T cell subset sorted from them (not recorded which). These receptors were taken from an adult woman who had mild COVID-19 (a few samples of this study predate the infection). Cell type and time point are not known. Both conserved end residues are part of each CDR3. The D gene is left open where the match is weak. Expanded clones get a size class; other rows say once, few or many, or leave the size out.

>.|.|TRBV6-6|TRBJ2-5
CASSYGGAAQETQYF
TGTGCCAGCAGTTACGGTGGAGCCGCCCAAGAGACCCAGTACTTC
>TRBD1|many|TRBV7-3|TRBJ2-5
CASSPGTGQETQYF
TGTGCCAGCAGCCCTGGGACAGGACAAGAGACCCAGTACTTC
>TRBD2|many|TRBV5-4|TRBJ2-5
CASSPRARGQETQYF
TGTGCCAGCAGCCCCCGAGCGCGGGGGCAAGAGACCCAGTACTTC
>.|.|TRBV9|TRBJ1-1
CASSATPQVIEAFF
TGTGCCAGCAGCGCTACACCACAGGTAATAGAAGCTTTCTTT
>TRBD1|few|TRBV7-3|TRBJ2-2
CASSLTGQGTGELFF
TGTGCCAGCAGCTTAACAGGACAGGGGACCGGGGAGCTGTTTTTT
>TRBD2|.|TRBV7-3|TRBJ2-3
CASSTGLAGGWDTQYF
TGTGCCAGCAGCACCGGACTAGCGGGAGGGTGGGATACGCAGTATTTT
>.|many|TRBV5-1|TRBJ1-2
CASSRSGASNYGYTF
TGCGCCAGCAGCCGATCGGGGGCCAGTAACTATGGCTACACCTTC
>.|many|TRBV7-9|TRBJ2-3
CASSLVSRDTQYF
TGTGCCAGCAGCTTAGTTTCTAGGGATACGCAGTATTTT
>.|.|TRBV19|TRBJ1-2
CASSIDDSSRRYGYTF
TGTGCCAGTAGTATAGACGACAGTTCCCGGCGCTATGGCTACACCTTC
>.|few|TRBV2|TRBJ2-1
CASSPTGTSYNEQFF
TGTGCCAGCAGCCCTACAGGGACCTCCTACAATGAGCAGTTCTTC
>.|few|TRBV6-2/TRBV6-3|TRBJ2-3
CASSYSTVTQYF
TGTGCCAGCAGTTACTCCACAGTTACGCAGTATTTT
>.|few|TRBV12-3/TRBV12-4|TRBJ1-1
CASRRRDTNTEAFF
TGTGCCAGCAGGCGCCGGGACACCAACACTGAAGCTTTCTTT
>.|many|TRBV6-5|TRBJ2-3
CASSHGRGTDTQYF
TGTGCCAGCAGTCACGGTCGGGGCACAGATACGCAGTATTTT
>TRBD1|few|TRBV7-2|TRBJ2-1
CASSTRQGVYNEQFF
TGTGCCAGCAGCACCCGACAGGGCGTTTACAATGAGCAGTTCTTC
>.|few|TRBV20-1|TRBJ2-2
CSVPLGGNTGELFF
TGCAGTGTCCCCCTCGGGGGGAACACCGGGGAGCTGTTTTTT
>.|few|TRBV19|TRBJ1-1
CASRNPGPNTEAFF
TGTGCCAGTAGAAACCCGGGCCCGAACACTGAAGCTTTCTTT
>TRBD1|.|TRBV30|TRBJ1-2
CAWTPGGYGYTF
TGTGCCTGGACCCCAGGGGGCTATGGCTACACCTTC
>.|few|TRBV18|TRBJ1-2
CASSPSQGTYGYTF
TGTGCCAGCTCACCATCGCAGGGGACCTATGGCTACACCTTC
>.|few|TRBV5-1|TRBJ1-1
CASSLGQPNLNTEAFF
TGCGCCAGCAGCTTGGGGCAGCCCAACTTGAACACTGAAGCTTTCTTT
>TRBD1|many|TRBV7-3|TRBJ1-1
CASSSGAGGGTEAFF
TGTGCCAGCAGCTCCGGCGCAGGGGGTGGTACTGAAGCTTTCTTT